One and the same sample provided the 20 T cell receptor beta chains below, sequenced in a study of cytomegalovirus exposure and HLA in healthy donors. Researchers ran the PCR with 60 Vbeta and 13 Jbeta primers. Libraries were prepared by immunoSEQ multiplex PCR; TCRdb keeps only in-frame clonotypes and omits some of them. The sample carries more than 100,000 clones, over 60% recorded once. The sequenced sample was PBMCs. These TCRs come from a woman in her twenties or thirties in good health and CMV-seropositive.

This chain joins TRBV7-8 and TRBJ1-2, with D possibly being TRBD1 (5 bases). CDR1 and CDR2 from the germline V gene are SGHVS and FQNEAQ. The CDR3 contains 15 residues. V was clipped by 4 bases and J by 2 bases, with 14 bases between them. The CDR3 nucleotides read TGTGCCAGCAGCTCCGCGGGGCCTCTGAACTATGGCTACACCTTC. Amino acid sequence: CASSSAGPLNYGYTF.

J is TRBJ2-2 and V is TRBV28; 11 bases agree with TRBD2. Germline CDR1 and CDR2: MDHEN and SYDVKM. V lost 3 bases to trimming and J lost 3 bases; unmatched junction nucleotides: 9. There are 18 residues in the CDR3. Here the CDR3 DNA reads TGTGCCAGCAGTTTGCTTCTAGCGGGGGGACCCGACACCGGGGAGCTGTTTTTT. Protein product: CASSLLLAGGPDTGELFF. Supplemented by reference TRBV28 and TRBJ2-2, the full variable domain reads DVKVTQSSRYLVKRTGEKVFLECVQDMDHENMFWYRQDPGLGLRLIYFSYDVKMKEKGDIPEGYSVSREKKERFSLILESASTNQTSMYLCASSLLLAGGPDTGELFFGEGSRLTVL.

Only one count was recorded for this clone. DNA for the CDR3: TGTGCCAGCAGCGTACGGGTTTCGGGGGCCGGGGAGCTGTTTTTT. Amino acids: CASSVRVSGAGELFF. The chain carries TRBV9 and TRBJ2-2; the D gene is possibly TRBD2 (6 bases). The V end was cut by 1 base, the J end by 6 bases, with 13 bases between. From germline, CDR1 is SGDLS and CDR2 YYNGEE. CDR3 length equals 15 residues.

The chain is built from TRBV28 and TRBJ1-1, with TRBD1 matching over 7 bases. V shed 3 bases, J shed 5 bases, and the junction held 6 bases outside the gene matches. This CDR3 comprises 14 residues. Germline-derived CDR1 and CDR2 are MDHEN and SYDVKM. CDR3 in DNA: TGTGCCAGCAGTTTTACAGGGGTGGTAACTGAAGCTTTCTTT. Its translation: CASSFTGVVTEAFF.

The gene calls are TRBV28 and TRBJ2-7; TRBD1 is a possible D gene (5 bases). The CDR3 covers 14 residues. Between the trimmed V and J ends, which lost 2 bases and 7 bases, there was a span of 15 bases. The germline V gene has CDR1 MDHEN and CDR2 SYDVKM. CDR3 amino acids: CASSLESRVWEQYF. DNA for the CDR3: TGTGCCAGCAGTTTAGAGTCCAGGGTTTGGGAGCAGTACTTC.

This clone was seen only a few times. J is TRBJ1-2 and V is TRBV4-3, with a possible D match to TRBD1 (6 bases). This CDR3 spans 20 amino acids. From germline, CDR1 is LGHNA and CDR2 YSLEER. Trimming took 2 bases from V and 5 from J, leaving 30 bases between them. The CDR3 sequence is CASSQRFLDSLPIYEYGYTF. DNA for the CDR3: TGCGCCAGCAGCCAACGATTTTTGGACAGTCTTCCTATCTACGAATATGGCTACACCTTC.

The table lists this clone with a count of one. CDR3 nucleotides: TGTGCCAGCAGTAACTCTGGGGCCAACGTCCTGACTTTC. Encoded protein: CASSNSGANVLTF. The V and J genes are TRBV7-9 and TRBJ2-6; D call uncertain. V dropped 6 bases and J dropped 0 bases, with 3 bases sitting between them. This CDR3 comprises 13 residues. Germline assignment: CDR1 SEHNR and CDR2 FQNEAQ (reference sequence).

The V and J genes are TRBV5-4 and TRBJ2-3; 10 nucleotides match TRBD2. V lost 5 bases to trimming and J lost 2 bases; unmatched junction nucleotides: 2. This CDR3 contains 14 residues. Germline-derived CDR1 and CDR2 are SGHNT and YYREEE (reference sequence). The CDR3 DNA is TGTGCCAGCAGTAGCGGGGGGAACACAGATACGCAGTATTTT. It yields the protein CASSSGGNTDTQYF.

This clone was counted a single time. This chain uses TRBV4-2 with TRBJ1-2; D may be TRBD1 (5 bases). This CDR3 region has 17 residues. Germline values: CDR1 LGHNA, CDR2 YNFKEQ. V dropped 0 bases and J dropped 0 bases, with 14 bases sitting between them. The CDR3 DNA sequence: TGTGCCAGCAGCCAAGAAAAGGGGTCGGGGGCTAACTATGGCTACACCTTC. Protein product: CASSQEKGSGANYGYTF.

The V call is TRBV9, the J call TRBJ1-2, with a possible D match to TRBD1 (6 bases). The CDR3 runs 16 residues. Trimming removed 3 bases at V and 1 base at J, with 16 bases between. The germline V gene has CDR1 SGDLS and CDR2 YYNGEE. The CDR3 spells CASSAGTNRGNYGYTF. Written as DNA, the CDR3 is TGTGCCAGCAGCGCCGGGACAAATAGGGGTAACTATGGCTACACCTTC.

The gene calls are TRBV4-3 and TRBJ1-2; D remains ambiguous. From germline, CDR1 is LGHNA and CDR2 YSLEER. V was trimmed by 1 base and J by 8 bases, leaving 17 bases between them. The CDR3 covers 15 residues. CDR3 amino acids: CASSQARLGEDGYTF. The CDR3 DNA follows: TGCGCCAGCAGCCAAGCCCGCCTTGGGGAGGACGGCTACACCTTC.

The chain recombines TRBV4-1 with TRBJ2-1; TRBD2 agrees at 9 bases. This CDR3 contains 17 residues. Germline V lookup: CDR1 MGHRA, CDR2 YSYEKL. Trimming took 4 bases from V and 2 from J; bases not matched to a gene: 9. CDR3 coding DNA: TGCGCCAGCAGCCCCCTCGCCGTAGCGGGGGCCTACAATGAGCAGTTCTTC. This gives the protein CASSPLAVAGAYNEQFF.

This chain joins TRBV7-9 and TRBJ1-2, with TRBD1 matching 7 bases. CDR3 length equals 14 residues. Germline assignment: CDR1 SEHNR and CDR2 FQNEAQ (reference sequence). The V gene end was trimmed by 5 bases and the J gene end by 7 bases; junction bases not matched to a gene: 10. DNA for the CDR3: TGTGCCAGCAGCCCCCGGGACAGCCGAGGTGGCTACACCTTC. Protein sequence: CASSPRDSRGGYTF.

This clone was picked up a small number of times. V is TRBV7-9 and J is TRBJ1-6; TRBD1 agrees at 8 bases. Germline values: CDR1 SEHNR, CDR2 FQNEAQ (reference sequence). Trimming took 4 bases from V and 7 from J; bases not matched to a gene: 6. This CDR3 region has 15 residues. The CDR3 is CASSYAGQVNSPLHF. In DNA form, the CDR3 reads TGTGCCAGCAGCTACGCGGGACAGGTAAATTCACCCCTCCACTTT.

In its sample, this clone was seen once. The rearrangement joins TRBV5-4 to TRBJ1-2, with 7 nucleotides matching TRBD1. V shed 6 bases, J shed 0 bases, and the junction held 8 bases outside the gene matches. The germline V gene has CDR1 SGHNT and CDR2 YYREEE (reference sequence). This CDR3 contains 15 residues. The CDR3 sequence is CASTTTGTANYGYTF. The CDR3, as DNA: TGTGCCAGCACCACAACAGGGACAGCTAACTATGGCTACACCTTC.

V usage is TRBV7-2 and J usage is TRBJ2-1; 14 bases fit TRBD2. The CDR3 is 18 residues long. The J segment lost 7 bases and the V segment lost 5 bases, leaving 13 bases of the junction unmatched. Germline V gene data show CDR1 as SGHTA and CDR2 as FQGNSA. CDR3 in amino acids: CASSPRDSTSGGANEQFF. CDR3 sequence (DNA): TGTGCCAGCAGCCCCAGAGACTCGACTAGCGGGGGGGCAAATGAGCAGTTCTTC.

This clone was detected only once. The chain recombines TRBV2 with TRBJ2-7; tentative D call: TRBD1 (6 bases). V was cut by 10 bases and J by 8 bases, with 21 bases left in between. CDR1 is SNHLY and CDR2 is FYNNEI in the germline V gene. The CDR3 runs 13 residues. DNA for the CDR3: TGTGCCACCCTAGGGGACACCTCTACGCAGCAGTACTTC. Translation gives CATLGDTSTQQYF.

The chain joins TRBV2 to TRBJ2-1; maybe TRBD1 (6 bases). The CDR3 has 13 amino acids. The V end lost 7 bases, the J end lost 3 bases, and 10 bases lay between the germline ends. Germline-derived CDR1 and CDR2 are SNHLY and FYNNEI. The CDR3 nucleotides read TGTGCCAGCAAGGGCAGGGGCTACAATGAGCAGTTCTTC. Translated, it gives CASKGRGYNEQFF.

The V call is TRBV6-5, the J call TRBJ2-7; maybe TRBD2 (6 bases). Germline loops: CDR1 MNHEY, CDR2 SVGAGI. Trimming shortened V by 6 bases and J by 3 bases, and 15 bases separated the two germline ends. The CDR3 spans 14 residues. CDR3 sequence reads: CASRRDGVIYEQYF. DNA for the CDR3: TGTGCCAGCAGGCGGGACGGTGTAATCTACGAGCAGTACTTC.

The chain is built from TRBV7-2 and TRBJ1-2, with TRBD1 as a possible D gene (5 bases). The CDR3 sequence is 13 residues long. V lost 1 base and J 6 bases, leaving 9 bases between the germline ends. CDR1 SGHTA and CDR2 FQGNSA come from the germline V gene. CDR3: CASSLGDSDGYTF. CDR3 coding DNA: TGTGCCAGCAGCTTAGGGGACTCCGATGGCTACACCTTC.